The 7 T cell receptor beta chains reported below all come from one sample, sequenced in a study of regulatory T cells in long-lasting Graves disease. Building the TCR beta libraries relied on iRepertoire HTBI primers, and CDR3 regions underwent Arm-PCR. TCRdb used MiXCR to reprocess the multiplex PCR reads, holding one entry per CDR3 protein. The data contain about 430,000 distinct CDR3 sequences, 15% of them singletons. Indicated time point: newly diagnosed GD, antithyroid drugs for less than 3 months. The TCR library was prepared using RNA isolated from PBMCs. The same sample was also studied in work on T cells in Graves' hyperthyroidism and ophthalmopathy.

The input for sequencing was peripheral blood mononuclear cells (PBMCs), taken at new diagnosis, from a patient treated with antithyroid drugs. These TCRs come from a middle-aged woman with Graves disease.

This clonotype was seen repeatedly, ten times or more. This chain links TRBV9 with TRBJ2-5, with TRBD2 identical over 9 bases. The CDR3 sequence is 13 residues long. Germline-derived CDR1 and CDR2 are SGDLS and YYNGEE. V trimming: 4 bases; J trimming: 5 bases; junction bases outside the gene matches: 3. The DNA of the CDR3 is TGTGCCAGCAGCCTTAGCGGGAGTGAGACCCAGTACTTC. Protein sequence: CASSLSGSETQYF.

This clonotype appeared many times. The CDR3 sequence is CASSLLQGIYGYTF. As DNA, the CDR3 is TGTGCCAGCAGCTTACTTCAGGGGATCTATGGCTACACCTTC. V gene TRBV11-2 combines with J gene TRBJ1-2; possible D gene TRBD1, 6 bases. Germline assignment: CDR1 SGHAT and CDR2 FQNNGV. V was cut by 2 bases and J by 4 bases, with 11 bases left in between. The CDR3 extends over 14 amino acids.

This clonotype was recorded a few times. The rearrangement joins TRBV6-5 to TRBJ2-1; 8 bases line up with TRBD2. V trimming: 0 bases; J trimming: 1 base; junction bases outside the gene matches: 2. The CDR3 has 16 amino acids. CDR1 and CDR2 (germline): MNHEY, SVGAGI. As DNA, the CDR3 is TGTGCCAGCAGTTACTCTGCGGGAGGTTCCTACAATGAGCAGTTCTTC. Amino acids: CASSYSAGGSYNEQFF.

This sequence joins TRBV5-1 and TRBJ2-5; 10 bases match TRBD2. V lost 4 bases to trimming and J lost 4 bases; unmatched junction nucleotides: 19. Germline CDR1 and CDR2: SGHRS and YFSETQ. The length of the CDR3 is 19 residues. CDR3 nucleotides: TGCGCCAGCAGCCATAGGGTCAGGTCTAGCGGGAGAGGCAGAGAGACCCAGTACTTC. It yields the protein CASSHRVRSSGRGRETQYF.

This clonotype was observed many times. The V gene is TRBV7-3, the J gene TRBJ2-1; TRBD2 matches at 12 bases. V trimming: 0 bases; J trimming: 7 bases; junction bases outside the gene matches: 7. This CDR3 region has 17 residues. Germline CDR1 is SGHTA and CDR2 is FQGTGA. Written as DNA, the CDR3 is TGTGCCAGCAGCTTAACTACGACTAGCGGGAGTTTAAATGAGCAGTTCTTC. This encodes CASSLTTTSGSLNEQFF.

This clonotype appeared many times. The chain joins TRBV6-2 or TRBV6-3 to TRBJ2-1, with D possibly TRBD1 on 5 matching bases. CDR1 and CDR2 from the germline V gene are MNHEY and SVGEGT. The CDR3 contains 13 residues. V lost 10 bases to trimming and J lost 3 bases, with 13 bases between them. The CDR3 DNA follows: TGTGCCATCAAGGACAATAACTACAATGAGCAGTTCTTC. As protein: CAIKDNNYNEQFF.

This clonotype was picked up many times. The gene calls are TRBV28 and TRBJ2-7; D possibly matches TRBD1 or TRBD2 (5 bases each). CDR1 is MDHEN, CDR2 SYDVKM, per germline. V was pared by 5 bases and J by 6 bases, with 17 bases between. The CDR3 sequence is 14 residues long. In DNA, the CDR3 is TGTGCCAGCAGTCCCCGAGGGACCTCCAGCGAGCAGTACTTC. Protein sequence: CASSPRGTSSEQYF.